Below, one TCR beta chain is given with its context. The antigen remains unidentified. This sample stems from a study of cytomegalovirus exposure and HLA in healthy donors. Study conclusions and caveats: 87-base-pair reads could not separate some V segments, including TRBV6-2 and TRBV6-3. A few chains linked to CMV were shown in vitro to be specific for CMV antigens. It has been reported that TCR beta sequences accurately predicted the HLA-A and HLA-B alleles of most subjects.

Looked up from germline, CDR1 is LNHDA and CDR2 is SQIVND (reference sequence). The CDR3 consists of 12 residues. V was clipped by 3 bases and J by 4 bases, with 6 bases between them. PCR primers comprised 60 Vbeta and 13 Jbeta primers. Libraries were prepared by immunoSEQ multiplex PCR; TCRdb keeps only in-frame clonotypes and omits some of them. Of some 150,000 clones in the sample, around 84% were seen once. Sequencing was done on a sample of PBMCs. The chain carries TRBV19 and TRBJ1-1; possibly TRBD1 for D (6 bases). This TCR was sampled from a man in his forties or fifties in good health and CMV-seronegative. The DNA of the CDR3 is TGTGCCAGTAGTATCAGGGGCACTGAAGCTTTCTTT. It translates to CASSIRGTEAFF.